This T cell receptor beta chain was observed in a study of shared clonotypes between healthy human individuals. Study-wide context: Plates per donor: three CD4 naive, three CD4 memory, two CD8 naive, one CD8 memory.

This clone appeared a single time. Its antigen is still unknown. Notes on the study in general: Sorted-subset sequencing, rarefaction showed, was incomplete despite large depth. Sequencing depth was a factor that was expected to affect clonotype sharing among donors.

CDR3 size: 14 residues. Germline V CDR1 and CDR2: SGHNT, YENEEA. Trimming removed 5 bases from V and 2 bases from J, with 11 bases in between. The sorted-subset replicate PCRs were given about 200 ng DNA, which is around 29,000 T cell genomes. Only in-frame clones appear in the TCRdb table, and some are missing; sequencing was by immunoSEQ multiplex PCR. The sample holds about 2.5 million clones, 85% to 95% seen once. The sequence was obtained from a man aged 18 to 35 in good health. Some clones in this sample may be carry-over from other donors' samples. The sequenced sample consisted of naive CD4+ T cells from PBMCs. Subset reported: CD45RA+ positively selected. This chain joins TRBV11-3 and TRBJ2-3; D remains unclear. CDR3 nucleotides: TGTGCCAGCAGCACGGCCTACCCCACAGATACGCAGTATTTT. It codes for CASSTAYPTDTQYF.